Below, one T cell receptor beta chain is given with its context. Its antigen is as yet unknown. This sample is drawn from a study of T cell clonotyping in hematopoietic cell transplantation. The study's findings and limits: Recipient TCR diversity dropped after transplant; expanded clonotypes rose from day 30 to 180.

Here immunoSEQ multiplex PCR was the method, and the copy in TCRdb shows in-frame clones only, minus some. The data show 850 to 900 clones, about 60% seen once. J gave up 6 bases and V 1 base, and 2 bases lay outside the gene matches. The CDR3 has 14 amino acids. Per the germline V gene, CDR1 is MNHEY and CDR2 is SVGAGI. This sequence joins TRBV6-5 and TRBJ2-2, with 7 bases identical to TRBD1. The clonotype was recovered from a male patient in his sixties or seventies who had an allogeneic stem cell transplant, so the T cells may come from the graft donor. Some clones in this sample may be carry-over from other donors' samples. The sample was peripheral blood mononuclear cells, taken 30 days after allogeneic stem cell transplant. CDR3 sequence: CASSYFRGSGELFF. CDR3 nucleotide sequence: TGTGCCAGCAGTTACTTCAGGGGGTCCGGGGAGCTGTTTTTT.